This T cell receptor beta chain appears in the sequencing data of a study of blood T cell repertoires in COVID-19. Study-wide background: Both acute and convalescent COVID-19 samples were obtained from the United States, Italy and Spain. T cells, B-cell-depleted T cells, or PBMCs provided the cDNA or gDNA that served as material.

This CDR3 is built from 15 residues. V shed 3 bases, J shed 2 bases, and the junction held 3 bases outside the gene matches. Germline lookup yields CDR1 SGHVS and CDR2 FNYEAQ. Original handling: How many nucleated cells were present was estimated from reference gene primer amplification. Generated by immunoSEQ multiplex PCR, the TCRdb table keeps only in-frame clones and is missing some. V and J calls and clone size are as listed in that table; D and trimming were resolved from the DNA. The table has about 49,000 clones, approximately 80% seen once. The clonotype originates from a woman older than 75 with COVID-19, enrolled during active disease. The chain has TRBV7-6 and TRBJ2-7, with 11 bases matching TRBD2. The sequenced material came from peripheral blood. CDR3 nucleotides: TGTGCCAGCAGCTTGGGGACTAGCGGTACCTACGAGCAGTACTTC. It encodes CASSLGTSGTYEQYF.